The 14 T cell receptor beta chains given below trace back to one sample, sequenced in a study of blood T cells in healthy people across ages. The use of a sample-barcoded 5' primer and a J-beta primer mix characterized a second PCR of roughly 7 to 11 cycles. MiXCR was run by TCRdb on the 5' RACE reads, yielding one entry per CDR3 protein. Of 800,000 or so distinct CDR3 sequences listed, around 45% are singletons. Sequences were obtained from blood. The receptor set was obtained from an elderly man in good health.

The CDR3 reads CASSHHLAGAYNEQFF. The CDR3 nucleotides read TGTGCCAGCAGCCACCACCTAGCGGGAGCTTACAATGAGCAGTTCTTC. The rearrangement joins TRBV14 to TRBJ2-1; 10 nucleotides agree with TRBD2. Germline values: CDR1 SGHDN, CDR2 FVKESK. This CDR3 comprises 16 residues. Germline trimming cut 3 bases from V and 4 bases from J; bases unmatched to any gene: 6.

As for this clonotype: A single base separates this from a much larger clone, so it may be a read error. The genes are TRBV29-1 and TRBJ2-3; 7 bases match TRBD1. The trim removed 5 bases at V and 0 bases at J, leaving 8 bases unmatched. The CDR3 contains 15 residues. From germline, CDR1 is SQVTM and CDR2 ANQGSEA. CDR3 in amino acids: CSVTTDRESTDTQYF. The CDR3 coding sequence is TGCAGCGTTACTACCGACAGGGAGAGCACAGATACGCAGTATTTT.

As for this clonotype: At one of its ends the junction is not consistent with the germline gene, which may arise from a read error. The chain links TRBV7-2 to TRBJ2-3; D is perhaps TRBD2 (5 bases). This CDR3 is built from 16 residues. Germline loops: CDR1 SGHTA, CDR2 FQGNSA. For the CDR3, the DNA is TGTGTCAGCAGCTTGGGGAGAGGGCGGAGCACAGATACGCAGTATTTT. Its protein is CVSSLGRGRSTDTQYF.

This clonotype was detected only a few times. The chain combines TRBV20-1 with TRBJ2-3; 7 bases are a match to TRBD2. The germline CDR1 and CDR2 sequences are DFQATT and SNEGSKA (reference sequence). V lost 4 bases, J lost 4 bases, and 8 bases stayed unmatched. The CDR3 spans 14 residues. This chain's CDR3 is CSAKGGRGADTQYF. DNA of the CDR3: TGCAGTGCTAAGGGCGGGAGAGGGGCAGATACGCAGTATTTT.

V and J are TRBV27 and TRBJ2-7; possibly TRBD2 for D (5 bases). The germline CDR1 and CDR2 sequences are MNHEY and SMNVEV (reference sequence). V was trimmed by 4 bases and J by 0 bases, leaving 13 bases between them. CDR3 size: 15 residues. This CDR3 reads CASSWARENSYEQYF. The CDR3 bases are TGTGCCAGCAGTTGGGCCCGGGAAAACTCCTACGAGCAGTACTTC.

In its sample, this clonotype was seen many times. V gene TRBV20-1 combines with J gene TRBJ2-7, with 9 bases identical to TRBD1. The germline V gene encodes CDR1 DFQATT and CDR2 SNEGSKA (reference sequence). The CDR3 is 14 residues long. V lost 4 bases to trimming and J lost 5 bases; unmatched junction nucleotides: 9. The DNA for the CDR3 is TGCAGTGCTACCAGGGGACAGGGAGCTCACGAGCAGTACTTC. This sequence encodes CSATRGQGAHEQYF.

This chain uses TRBV20-1 with TRBJ2-3; the D is unclear. CDR1 and CDR2 from the germline V gene are DFQATT and SNEGSKA (reference sequence). The CDR3 extends over 14 amino acids. Trimming left V 2 bases short and J 1 base short, with 10 bases between. CDR3 loop: CSARRGAGTDTQYF. The DNA of the CDR3 is TGCAGTGCTAGACGTGGCGCCGGCACAGATACGCAGTATTTT.

This clonotype was counted a few times. The CDR3 coding sequence is TGTGCCAGCAGTCGGATACAGCAAGAGACCCAGTACTTC. This codes for CASSRIQQETQYF. The chain has TRBV28 and TRBJ2-5; no definite D call. This CDR3 is built from 13 residues. The V end was cut by 5 bases, the J end by 2 bases, with 9 bases between. Germline V gene sequence: CDR1 MDHEN, CDR2 SYDVKM.

The chain carries TRBV10-3 and TRBJ1-1; weak D call: TRBD1 (6 bases). V lost 4 bases and J 6 bases, leaving 15 bases between the germline ends. This CDR3 has 14 amino acids. CDR1 and CDR2 (germline): ENHRY, SYGVKD. CDR3 DNA: TGTGCCATCAGTGTGGCAGGGGCGGCGGCTGAAGCTTTCTTT. It is translated as CAISVAGAAAEAFF.

In this sample, this clonotype turned up a few times. The chain uses TRBV20-1 and TRBJ2-3; possibly TRBD2 for D (5 bases). This CDR3 comprises 14 residues. The germline V gene encodes CDR1 DFQATT and CDR2 SNEGSKA (reference sequence). Trimming removed 5 bases from V and 6 bases from J, with 18 bases in between. Written as DNA, the CDR3 is TGCAGTGCTCGGGGAAATGGCGGGTGGGATACGCAGTATTTT. Translating gives CSARGNGGWDTQYF.

This chain joins TRBV7-9 and TRBJ2-1, with 8 bases lining up with TRBD2. Germline V gene lookup returns CDR1 SEHNR and CDR2 FQNEAQ (reference sequence). This CDR3 has 16 amino acids. The ends lost 6 bases at V and 2 bases at J; junction bases unmatched: 9. For the CDR3, the DNA is TGTGCCAGCAGGCAAATCATCGGGAGGGCCTACAATGAGCAGTTCTTC. The encoded protein is CASRQIIGRAYNEQFF. Looking up the rest from reference TRBV7-9 and TRBJ2-1 gives the full variable domain: DTGVSQNPRHKITKRGQNVTFRCDPISEHNRLYWYRQTLGQGPEFLTYFQNEAQLEKSRLLSDRFSAERPKGSFSTLEIQRTEQGDSAMYLCASRQIIGRAYNEQFFGPGTRLTVL.

This clonotype was counted between two and nine times. This sequence joins TRBV28 and TRBJ2-7; 7 bases fit TRBD1. CDR3 length: 16 residues. J lost 3 bases, V lost 6 bases, and 14 bases had no gene match. The germline V gene encodes CDR1 MDHEN and CDR2 SYDVKM. DNA for the CDR3: TGTGCCAGCAGCCGCCGGGACAGTGGGGCGGGCTACGAGCAGTACTTC. Amino acids: CASSRRDSGAGYEQYF. Looking up the rest from reference TRBV28 and TRBJ2-7 gives the full variable domain: DVKVTQSSRYLVKRTGEKVFLECVQDMDHENMFWYRQDPGLGLRLIYFSYDVKMKEKGDIPEGYSVSREKKERFSLILESASTNQTSMYLCASSRRDSGAGYEQYFGPGTRLTVT.

This clonotype showed up just a few times. This chain connects TRBV7-2 to TRBJ2-2; TRBD2 is a possible D gene (6 bases). Germline values: CDR1 SGHTA, CDR2 FQGNSA. With 1 base removed from V and 6 bases from J, the gap between germline ends came to 15 bases. The CDR3 loop spans 16 amino acids. The chain's CDR3 is CASSLVQIWGAGELFF. Here the CDR3 DNA reads TGTGCCAGCAGCTTAGTACAGATTTGGGGGGCCGGGGAGCTGTTTTTT.

This clonotype was counted only a few times. The chain has TRBV28 and TRBJ2-3; TRBD1 matches at 7 bases. This CDR3 spans 17 amino acids. With V trimmed by 2 bases and J by 2 bases, 10 bases remained unmatched. Germline assignment: CDR1 MDHEN and CDR2 SYDVKM. CDR3 nucleotide sequence: TGTGCCAGCAGTTTACCCTCGGGTAGGGGGCTCACAGATACGCAGTATTTT. Translating it yields CASSLPSGRGLTDTQYF. Full variable domain (outside the CDR3, taken from reference TRBV28 and TRBJ2-3): DVKVTQSSRYLVKRTGEKVFLECVQDMDHENMFWYRQDPGLGLRLIYFSYDVKMKEKGDIPEGYSVSREKKERFSLILESASTNQTSMYLCASSLPSGRGLTDTQYFGPGTRLTVL.